This T cell receptor (beta chain) was found in a study of T cells in tuberculosis listed by TCRdb under 2018. A note on the overall study: The study combined CD1B tetramers and high-throughput TCR immunosequencing to characterize T cells specific for the mycobacterial lipid antigen glucose monomycolate (GMM). PBMC from active tuberculosis patients were archived either before standard anti-tuberculosis treatment began or within 7 days of its start. With over nine people per group, a South African clinical cohort compared IGRA-negative adolescents, IGRA-positive adolescents with latent tuberculosis, and adults with active tuberculosis.

Taken with the paper, the label for time point translates to: new active TB diagnosis, blood taken before or within 7 days of starting treatment. Patients with active tuberculosis were defined as newly diagnosed, HIV-seronegative South African adults aged 18 years or older. Confirmation of active tuberculosis came from positive sputum smear microscopy and/or a positive M. tuberculosis culture. Unsorted cryopreserved PBMC were immunosequenced, covering on average approximately 91,000 T cells per clinical donor. The paper as a whole reports these results and caveats: Compared with IGRA-negative controls, TCR-alpha repertoires from active tuberculosis had smaller mean NN-distances to GMM-specific TCRs, which suggests clonal expansion of these TCRs. An accuracy of 85% to 90% (AUROC 0.75 to 0.9) was reached by a classifier using the diverse GMM-specific repertoire, compared with about 70% accuracy when GEM motif frequencies were used. The smaller NN-distances in active tuberculosis patients were driven in part by shorter CDR3-alpha lengths, while the difference seen for TCR-beta was not statistically significant. Clinical samples were selected based on which cryopreserved specimens were available, and the active tuberculosis cases were adults whereas the controls were adolescents.

The CDR3 has 16 amino acids, counting the end cysteine and phenylalanine. Here the CDR3 DNA is all that survives: 48 bases in frame from base 1. From a lookup of the germline V gene (reference sequence), CDR1 and CDR2 are SEHNR and FQNEAQ. After removal of 4 bases from V and 4 bases from J, the junction retains 7 bases not matched to a gene. This clone occurred a few times. Its antigen is not yet known. No per-base quality is available; no much larger clone lies one base away. The immunoSEQ multiplex PCR assay was used to generate TCR libraries, with TCR-beta and/or TCR-alpha/delta assays applied to each sample. The amplified TCR libraries were sequenced on the Illumina high-throughput platform. Per the original workflow: Clustering and dimensionality reduction relied on pairwise TCRdist distances among GMM-specific receptors from T cells that were either sorted ex vivo or expanded in vitro. The score assigned to each clinical repertoire was mean NN-distance, meaning the average TCRdist to the nearest 10% of tetramer-positive reference sequences. GEM TCR motif frequency was calculated as the fraction of unique TCRs that matched known GEM sequences by V/J usage and CDR3 length. Active tuberculosis was classified by linear discriminant analysis with leave-one-out cross-validation, implemented in scikit-learn. This is the immuneACCESS table as TCRdb keeps it, with only in-frame sequences that have V and J called. A part of the clones is gone; compared with another copy, unresolved V genes explain less than half, and the rest is unexplained. That table is the source of V, J and clone size, and D and trimming were worked out from the DNA. Across this sample there are roughly 34,000 clones, with roughly 85% seen only once. The ten largest clones take up more than 4.5% of the sample.

Sequenced here: PBMCs, sampled at tuberculosis diagnosis. This sequence uses TRBV7-9 and TRBJ2-5; the junction holds 12 bases that match TRBD2. This clonotype was sampled from an adult with tuberculosis. Here is the DNA: TGTGCCAGCAGCTCGTACCTAGCGGGGGGGCGAGAGACCCAGTACTTC. Translation gives CASSSYLAGGRETQYF.